Listed below are T cell receptor beta chains from one sample, sequenced in a study of cytomegalovirus exposure and HLA in healthy donors. Profiling relied on immunoSEQ multiplex PCR, and the TCRdb table lists in-frame clones only, not all of them. The listing records tens of thousands of clones. Input material: PBMCs. The receptor set was obtained from a woman aged 40 to 50 in good health and CMV-seronegative. The CDR3 runs from the conserved cysteine through the conserved F or W. Each record gives: CDR3 DNA, CDR3 protein, CDR3 length, V gene, J gene, D gene. D genes are given only for firm matches.

cdr3_nt: TGCGCCAGCAGCTTCCCCGGGGAGACCCAGTACTTC
cdr3_aa: CASSFPGETQYF
cdr3_length: 12
v_call: TRBV5-1
j_call: TRBJ2-5
d_call: NA

cdr3_nt: TGCGCCAGCAGCCCCCGTTATAGACAGGATAGCAATCAGCCCCAGCATTTT
cdr3_aa: CASSPRYRQDSNQPQHF
cdr3_length: 17
v_call: TRBV4-1
j_call: TRBJ1-5
d_call: NA

cdr3_nt: TGCAGCGGGGGCCAGCCGGGAGTTCACAATGAGCAGTTCTTC
cdr3_aa: CSGGQPGVHNEQFF
cdr3_length: 14
v_call: TRBV29-1
j_call: TRBJ2-1
d_call: NA

cdr3_nt: TGTGCCAGCTCCCCCGCTCGGACTAATGAAAAACTGTTTTTT
cdr3_aa: CASSPARTNEKLFF
cdr3_length: 14
v_call: TRBV5-4
j_call: TRBJ1-4
d_call: NA

cdr3_nt: TGCGCCAGCAGCTTGGAGACAGGGGGCGGTGGCTACACCTTC
cdr3_aa: CASSLETGGGGYTF
cdr3_length: 14
v_call: TRBV5-1
j_call: TRBJ1-2
d_call: TRBD1

cdr3_nt: TGTGCCAGCAGCTTAGATAGGACAGCCTACGAGCAGTACTTC
cdr3_aa: CASSLDRTAYEQYF
cdr3_length: 14
v_call: TRBV7-2
j_call: TRBJ2-7
d_call: NA

cdr3_nt: TGTGCCAGCTCACCCCCCCGGGACAGGGGGCAATCCGGGGCCAACGTCCTGACTTTC
cdr3_aa: CASSPPRDRGQSGANVLTF
cdr3_length: 19
v_call: TRBV18
j_call: TRBJ2-6
d_call: TRBD1

cdr3_nt: TGTGCCAGCTCACCACAACAGGGGCAGGTTGCTGGCTACACCTTC
cdr3_aa: CASSPQQGQVAGYTF
cdr3_length: 15
v_call: TRBV18
j_call: TRBJ1-2
d_call: TRBD1

cdr3_nt: TGTGCCAGCAGCGTTGGACAGGGGGGTGACTATGGCTACACCTTC
cdr3_aa: CASSVGQGGDYGYTF
cdr3_length: 15
v_call: TRBV9
j_call: TRBJ1-2
d_call: TRBD1

cdr3_nt: TGTGCCAGCAGCATTGACAGGGACACTGAAGCTTTCTTT
cdr3_aa: CASSIDRDTEAFF
cdr3_length: 13
v_call: TRBV9
j_call: TRBJ1-1
d_call: TRBD1

cdr3_nt: TGCGCCAGCAGCCCCTTCAGGGGCGCCGGGACAGGCTATTACAATGAGCAGTTCTTC
cdr3_aa: CASSPFRGAGTGYYNEQFF
cdr3_length: 19
v_call: TRBV4-3
j_call: TRBJ2-1
d_call: TRBD1

cdr3_nt: TGTGCCAGCAGCTCTTGGCAGAGGGCGGGATGGGAGCAGTACTTC
cdr3_aa: CASSSWQRAGWEQYF
cdr3_length: 15
v_call: TRBV7-2
j_call: TRBJ2-7
d_call: NA

cdr3_nt: TGTGCCAGCAGTGAAGCACCGGTCCTCAATGAGCAGTTCTTC
cdr3_aa: CASSEAPVLNEQFF
cdr3_length: 14
v_call: TRBV2
j_call: TRBJ2-1
d_call: NA

cdr3_nt: TGCGCCAGCAGCCCGACAGTAGGCGAGCAGTACTTC
cdr3_aa: CASSPTVGEQYF
cdr3_length: 12
v_call: TRBV4-1
j_call: TRBJ2-7
d_call: NA

cdr3_nt: TGTGCCAGCAGCAAAGGGATGGGGAGGGAGACCCAGTACTTC
cdr3_aa: CASSKGMGRETQYF
cdr3_length: 14
v_call: TRBV6-5
j_call: TRBJ2-5
d_call: NA

cdr3_nt: TGTGCCAGCAGCTTGGGGGGAGGCGGAATAAATGAGCAGTTCTTC
cdr3_aa: CASSLGGGGINEQFF
cdr3_length: 15
v_call: TRBV5-6
j_call: TRBJ2-1
d_call: NA

cdr3_nt: TGTGCCAGCAGTCGCTCAACGACAGGGGGCGCGAGAGCTTTCTTT
cdr3_aa: CASSRSTTGGARAFF
cdr3_length: 15
v_call: TRBV28
j_call: TRBJ1-1
d_call: TRBD1

cdr3_nt: TGCGCCAGCAGCTTGCTAGTCGACAGGGGTGGAGAGCAGTACTTC
cdr3_aa: CASSLLVDRGGEQYF
cdr3_length: 15
v_call: TRBV5-1
j_call: TRBJ2-7
d_call: TRBD1

cdr3_nt: TGTGCCAGCAGTATCGCGGGACAGGGATCCTACGAGCAGTACTTC
cdr3_aa: CASSIAGQGSYEQYF
cdr3_length: 15
v_call: TRBV27
j_call: TRBJ2-7
d_call: TRBD1

cdr3_nt: TGTGCCAGCAGCTTAAGGCGGGAGTCCCAGTTCTTC
cdr3_aa: CASSLRRESQFF
cdr3_length: 12
v_call: TRBV7-2
j_call: TRBJ2-1
d_call: TRBD2

cdr3_nt: TGTGCCAGCAGCTTGGCCCGGGGACTGGATTCCTACGAGCAGTACTTC
cdr3_aa: CASSLARGLDSYEQYF
cdr3_length: 16
v_call: TRBV5-4
j_call: TRBJ2-7
d_call: NA

cdr3_nt: TGTGCCAGTACCTTAGATAGCAATCAGCCCCAGCATTTT
cdr3_aa: CASTLDSNQPQHF
cdr3_length: 13
v_call: TRBV28
j_call: TRBJ1-5
d_call: NA

cdr3_nt: TGTGCCAGCTCACCTGGGACAGCTTCCACCGGGGAGCTGTTTTTT
cdr3_aa: CASSPGTASTGELFF
cdr3_length: 15
v_call: TRBV18
j_call: TRBJ2-2
d_call: TRBD1

cdr3_nt: TGTGCCAGCAGCCAAGGGCAAGGGAAACGGGAGCCTGGCTACGAGCAGTACTTC
cdr3_aa: CASSQGQGKREPGYEQYF
cdr3_length: 18
v_call: TRBV14
j_call: TRBJ2-7
d_call: NA

cdr3_nt: TGTGCCAGCAGTTTAGGGCTAGCGGGCGAGCAGTACTTC
cdr3_aa: CASSLGLAGEQYF
cdr3_length: 13
v_call: TRBV28
j_call: TRBJ2-7
d_call: TRBD2

cdr3_nt: TGTGCCAGCAGTTTGACTAGCGGCAATGAGCAGTTCTTC
cdr3_aa: CASSLTSGNEQFF
cdr3_length: 13
v_call: TRBV28
j_call: TRBJ2-1
d_call: TRBD2

cdr3_nt: TGTGCCAGTACAGCCAGGGGCCTCGACAATGAGCAGTTCTTC
cdr3_aa: CASTARGLDNEQFF
cdr3_length: 14
v_call: TRBV6-1
j_call: TRBJ2-1
d_call: NA

cdr3_nt: TGTGCCAGCAGCCTGAGCTCTGGAAACACCATATATTTT
cdr3_aa: CASSLSSGNTIYF
cdr3_length: 13
v_call: TRBV6-5
j_call: TRBJ1-3
d_call: NA

cdr3_nt: TGTGCCAGCAGTCCCCGGACAGGGGGCGCCGAGCAGTACTTC
cdr3_aa: CASSPRTGGAEQYF
cdr3_length: 14
v_call: TRBV25-1
j_call: TRBJ2-7
d_call: TRBD1

cdr3_nt: TGTGCCAGCAGCACGACCGGGACAGGGGCCACTGAAGCTTTCTTT
cdr3_aa: CASSTTGTGATEAFF
cdr3_length: 15
v_call: TRBV28
j_call: TRBJ1-1
d_call: TRBD1

cdr3_nt: TGCGCCAGCAGCTTGAGAGGGGGGGTAGATACGCAGTATTTT
cdr3_aa: CASSLRGGVDTQYF
cdr3_length: 14
v_call: TRBV5-1
j_call: TRBJ2-3
d_call: NA

cdr3_nt: TGTGCCATCAGTGAGGAGGTGGGGTCAGGGGCCCACGAGCAGTACTTC
cdr3_aa: CAISEEVGSGAHEQYF
cdr3_length: 16
v_call: TRBV10-3
j_call: TRBJ2-7
d_call: NA

cdr3_nt: TGTGCCAGCAGCTTAAGAGGACAGGGGACGGGGGAGACCCAGTACTTC
cdr3_aa: CASSLRGQGTGETQYF
cdr3_length: 16
v_call: TRBV7-9
j_call: TRBJ2-5
d_call: TRBD1

cdr3_nt: TGCGCCAGCAGCCACGATGGGGGTCCAGGGAGGTTCGCCTCTGGAAACACCATATATTTT
cdr3_aa: CASSHDGGPGRFASGNTIYF
cdr3_length: 20
v_call: TRBV4-3
j_call: TRBJ1-3
d_call: NA

cdr3_nt: TGTGCCAGCAGTGCCGACAGGGGATATGGCTACACCTTC
cdr3_aa: CASSADRGYGYTF
cdr3_length: 13
v_call: TRBV7-2
j_call: TRBJ1-2
d_call: TRBD1

cdr3_nt: TGTGCCAGTAGGCTCCGGGACAGGGGGCGAAACGAGCAGTACTTC
cdr3_aa: CASRLRDRGRNEQYF
cdr3_length: 15
v_call: TRBV19
j_call: TRBJ2-7
d_call: TRBD1

cdr3_nt: TGTGCCAGCAGACCTCCCGACAGGGGCCAAGAGACCCAGTACTTC
cdr3_aa: CASRPPDRGQETQYF
cdr3_length: 15
v_call: TRBV6-6
j_call: TRBJ2-5
d_call: TRBD1

cdr3_nt: TGTGCCAGTAGTATAGTCAACGAGCAGTACTTC
cdr3_aa: CASSIVNEQYF
cdr3_length: 11
v_call: TRBV19
j_call: TRBJ2-7
d_call: NA

cdr3_nt: TGTGCCAGCTCCCCCACCTTCCGGTCGCAAATTTTAAACTATGGCTACACCTTC
cdr3_aa: CASSPTFRSQILNYGYTF
cdr3_length: 18
v_call: TRBV18
j_call: TRBJ1-2
d_call: NA